This is a list of T cell receptor beta chains from one sample in a study of radiotherapy plus CTLA-4 blockade in lung cancer. TCRdb's copy holds only in-frame clones and misses some; the assay was immunoSEQ multiplex PCR. Among about 48,000 clones listed, 80% to 90% were seen once. Material: peripheral blood, obtained from a patient treated with radiotherapy plus ipilimumab. Receptors originate from a human donor with non-small cell lung cancer that progressed on radiotherapy plus ipilimumab. Some clones in this sample may be carry-over from other donors' samples. Each CDR3 is given with its conserved first and last residue.

v_gene	j_gene	CDR3aa
TRBV5-1	TRBJ1-1	CASSSAWTGLAEAFF
TRBV6-1	TRBJ1-5	CASSEALQWASNQPQHF
TRBV11-3	TRBJ1-3	CASSPGPFRTIYF
TRBV11-2	TRBJ2-4	CATTGTSGGNIQYF
TRBV12-5	TRBJ1-2	CASAHNYGYTF
TRBV20-1	TRBJ1-1	CSAGGDTEAFF
TRBV27	TRBJ2-5	CASSLAYKETQYF
TRBV18	TRBJ1-3	CASSPQPPGTSSGNTIYF
TRBV9	TRBJ2-3	CASSVTTSGGRYSTDTQYF
TRBV25-1	TRBJ2-1	CASSAYRDTYNEQFF
TRBV4-1	TRBJ1-3	CASSPGGADSGNTIYF
TRBV21-1	TRBJ2-3	CASTVRGTQYF
TRBV6-4	TRBJ2-1	CASSLQGAPYNEQFF
TRBV5-1	TRBJ2-3	CASSTSGGTDTQYF
TRBV2	TRBJ1-5	CASTTSGNSNQPQHF
TRBV7-8	TRBJ2-2	CASSFQGTSGSTGELFF
TRBV6-1	TRBJ1-2	CASSEKGQGFHGYTF
TRBV15	TRBJ1-2	CATSRQDREEGGYTF
TRBV4-1	TRBJ1-1	CASSQASLSGQGSRAEAFF
TRBV7-3	TRBJ2-1	CASSLTSQIYNEQFF
TRBV11-1	TRBJ2-2	CASSPRTDLTGELFF
TRBV5-4	TRBJ1-1	CSSSFEKRVNTEALF